This T cell receptor beta chain came from a study of blood T cell repertoires in COVID-19. Study summary: Spain, Italy and the United States supplied samples that represented acute and convalescent COVID-19. T cells, B-cell-depleted T cells, or PBMCs supplied cDNA or gDNA.

This CDR3 has 12 residues. Germline V gives CDR1 KGHSH, CDR2 LQKENI. As handled by the study authors: Scientists estimated how many nucleated cells there were by amplifying reference gene primers. Libraries were prepared by immunoSEQ multiplex PCR; TCRdb keeps only in-frame clonotypes and omits some of them. V and J calls and clone size are given by that table; D and trimming were obtained from the DNA. The sample holds 120,000 to 150,000 clones, about nine tenths seen once. The sequencing input was peripheral blood. V gene TRBV18 combines with J gene TRBJ2-3; D unclear. The receptor was derived from a man between 45 and 60 years old who had recovered from COVID-19. The CDR3 protein is CASSGSTDTQYF. CDR3 nucleotide sequence: TGTGCTTCGTCCGGTAGCACAGATACGCAGTATTTT.